These T cell receptor beta chains were read from a single sample in a study of cytomegalovirus exposure and HLA in healthy donors. TCRdb's copy holds only in-frame clones and misses some; the assay was immunoSEQ multiplex PCR. The sample lists roughly 220,000 clones, about 70% occurring once. Source material: PBMCs. The origin of the receptors is a woman aged 30 to 39 in good health and CMV-seronegative. Each CDR3 is given with its conserved first and last residue. The order of the fields is CDR3 length, D gene, V gene, clone size, J gene, CDR3 DNA, CDR3 protein. D genes are given only for firm matches. Clone size is stated in some rows and not others, as once, few, many or a class when expanded.

15	TRBD1	TRBV7-9	.	TRBJ1-1	TGTTCCAGCAGCTTAGGACAGGGGATGAACACTGAAGCTTTCTTT	CSSSLGQGMNTEAFF
15	.	TRBV6-1	.	TRBJ1-5	TGTGCCAGCATTGTGAGGGCGGACAGCATTGAGCCCCAGCATTTT	CASIVRADSIEPQHF
12	.	TRBV7-9	.	TRBJ1-1	TGTTCCAGCCGTTCGGGGAACACTGAAGCTTTCTTT	CSSRSGNTEAFF
14	.	TRBV2	.	TRBJ1-4	TGTGCCAGCAGATCAGGGGCTCTTGCGGAAAAACTGTTTTTT	CASRSGALAEKLFF
12	.	TRBV7-9	.	TRBJ1-1	TGTGCCAGCAGCTTAGCGGATGAGGGCTGGAGCTTT	CASSLADEGWSF
14	TRBD1	TRBV9	.	TRBJ1-1	TGTGCCAGCAGCTCCGGAGGACAGGGCACTGAAGCTTTCTTT	CASSSGGQGTEAFF
16	.	TRBV5-6	few	TRBJ2-4	TGTGCCAGCAGCTCCACCCAGGGCCTCAGGCGGAACATTCAGTACTTC	CASSSTQGLRRNIQYF
15	TRBD1	TRBV5-1	.	TRBJ2-1	TGCGCCAGCAGCTTCGGACAGGGGATATACAATGAGCAGTTCTTC	CASSFGQGIYNEQFF
17	TRBD2	TRBV4-1	.	TRBJ2-1	TGCGTCAGCAGCCAAGGCGTAATGCCTAGCGGGTACAATGAGCAGTTCTTC	CVSSQGVMPSGYNEQFF
14	TRBD2	TRBV7-2	.	TRBJ2-3	TGTGCCAGCACCCCGGGACTAGCAACAGATACGCAGTATTTT	CASTPGLATDTQYF
15	TRBD1	TRBV5-1	.	TRBJ1-1	TGCGCCAGCAGATGGACAGGGGCGGTTGACACTGAAGCTTTCTTT	CASRWTGAVDTEAFF
15	TRBD2	TRBV19	.	TRBJ2-5	TGTGCCAGTAGCCCGACTAGCGGGAGTTCAGAGACCCAGTACTTC	CASSPTSGSSETQYF
14	.	TRBV5-1	few	TRBJ1-5	TGCGCCAGCAGCTTGGTTGTCGGAGATCAGCCCCAGCATTTT	CASSLVVGDQPQHF
14	TRBD2	TRBV4-1	few	TRBJ2-5	TGCGCCAGCAGCCTAGCGGGGGGGCCAGAGACCCAGTACTTC	CASSLAGGPETQYF
15	.	TRBV4-3	.	TRBJ2-7	TGCGCCAGCAGCCCAACACCGGACAGTCTGAACGAGCAGTACTTC	CASSPTPDSLNEQYF
14	.	TRBV6-6	.	TRBJ2-2	TGTGCCACCCTTGCTGTTAGTTACACCGGGGAGCTGTTTTTT	CATLAVSYTGELFF